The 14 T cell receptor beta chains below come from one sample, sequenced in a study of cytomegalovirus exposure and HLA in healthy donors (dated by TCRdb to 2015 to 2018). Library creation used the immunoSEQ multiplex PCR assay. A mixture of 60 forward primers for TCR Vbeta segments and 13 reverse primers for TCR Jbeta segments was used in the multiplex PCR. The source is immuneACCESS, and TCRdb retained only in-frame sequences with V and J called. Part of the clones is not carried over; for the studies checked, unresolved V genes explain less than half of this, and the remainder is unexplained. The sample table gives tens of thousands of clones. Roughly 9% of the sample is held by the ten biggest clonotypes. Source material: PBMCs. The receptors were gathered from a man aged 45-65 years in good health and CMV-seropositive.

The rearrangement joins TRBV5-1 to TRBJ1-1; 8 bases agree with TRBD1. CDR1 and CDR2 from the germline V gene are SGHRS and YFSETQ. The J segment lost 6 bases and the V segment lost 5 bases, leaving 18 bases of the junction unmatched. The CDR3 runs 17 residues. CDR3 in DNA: TGCGCCAGCAGAGACCCTTCCGGGACAGGTATTAAGGCTGAAGCTTTCTTT. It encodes CASRDPSGTGIKAEAFF. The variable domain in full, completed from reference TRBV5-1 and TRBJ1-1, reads KAGVTQTPRYLIKTRGQQVTLSCSPISGHRSVSWYQQTPGQGLQFLFEYFSETQRNKGNFPGRFSGRQFSNSRSEMNVSTLELGDSALYLCASRDPSGTGIKAEAFFGQGTRLTVV.

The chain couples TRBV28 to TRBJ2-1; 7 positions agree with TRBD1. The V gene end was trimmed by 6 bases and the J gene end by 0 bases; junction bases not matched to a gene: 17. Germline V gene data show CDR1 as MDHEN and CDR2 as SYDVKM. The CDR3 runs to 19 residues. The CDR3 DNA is TGTGCCAGCAGCCCTACCCACAGGGGCAAGGTCAGCTCCTACAATGAGCAGTTCTTC. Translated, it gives CASSPTHRGKVSSYNEQFF.

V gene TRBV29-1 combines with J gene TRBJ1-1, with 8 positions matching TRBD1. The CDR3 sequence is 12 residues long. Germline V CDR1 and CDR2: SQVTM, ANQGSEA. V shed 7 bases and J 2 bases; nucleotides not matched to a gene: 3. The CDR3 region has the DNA TGCAGCGCCGACAGGGGAAACACTGAAGCTTTCTTT. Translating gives CSADRGNTEAFF. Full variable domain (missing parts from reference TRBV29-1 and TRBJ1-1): SAVISQKPSRDICQRGTSLTIQCQVDSQVTMMFWYRQQPGQSLTLIATANQGSEATYESGFVIDKFPISRPNLTFSTLTVSNMSPEDSSIYLCSADRGNTEAFFGQGTRLTVV.

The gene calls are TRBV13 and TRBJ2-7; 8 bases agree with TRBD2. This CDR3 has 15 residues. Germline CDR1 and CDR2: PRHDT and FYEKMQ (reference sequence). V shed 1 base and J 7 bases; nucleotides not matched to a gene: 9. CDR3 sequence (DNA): TGTGCCAGCAGCTTAGAGTCGGGGGGGGCGCGTGAGCAGTACTTC. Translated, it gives CASSLESGGAREQYF.

The CDR3 DNA reads as TGTGCCAGCAGCGGGTCCGGGACTATCTCCAAAGAGCAGTTCTTC. Its protein product is CASSGSGTISKEQFF. This chain uses TRBV7-2 with TRBJ2-1, with 7 bases fitting TRBD2. Germline V gene sequence: CDR1 SGHTA, CDR2 FQGNSA. This CDR3 spans 15 amino acids. V lost 5 bases, J lost 10 bases, and 14 bases stayed unmatched.

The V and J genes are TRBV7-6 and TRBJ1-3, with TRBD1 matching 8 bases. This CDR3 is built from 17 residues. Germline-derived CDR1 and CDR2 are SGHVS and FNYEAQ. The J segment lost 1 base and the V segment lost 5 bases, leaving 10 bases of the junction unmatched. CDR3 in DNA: TGTGCCAGCAGCCGAGGGGGCAGGGGGCTTTCTGGAAACACCATATATTTT. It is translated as CASSRGGRGLSGNTIYF.

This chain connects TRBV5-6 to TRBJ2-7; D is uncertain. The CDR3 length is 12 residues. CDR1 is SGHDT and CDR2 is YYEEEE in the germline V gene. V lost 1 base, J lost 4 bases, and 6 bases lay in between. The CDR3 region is CASSLTLYEQYF. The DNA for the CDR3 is TGTGCCAGCAGCTTGACCCTATACGAGCAGTACTTC.

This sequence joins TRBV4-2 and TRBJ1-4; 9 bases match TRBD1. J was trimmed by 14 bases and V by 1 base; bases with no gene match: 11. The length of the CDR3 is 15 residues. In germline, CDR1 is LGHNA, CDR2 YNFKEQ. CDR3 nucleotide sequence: TGTGCCAGCAGCCAAGGGGACAGGGATAATGAAGGGCTGTTTTTT. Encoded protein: CASSQGDRDNEGLFF.

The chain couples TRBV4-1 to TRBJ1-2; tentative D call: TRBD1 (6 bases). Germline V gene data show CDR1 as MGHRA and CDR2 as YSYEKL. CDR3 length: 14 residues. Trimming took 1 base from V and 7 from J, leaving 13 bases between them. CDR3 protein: CASSQADSVVGYTF. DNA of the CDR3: TGCGCCAGCAGCCAAGCGGACAGCGTCGTTGGCTACACCTTC.

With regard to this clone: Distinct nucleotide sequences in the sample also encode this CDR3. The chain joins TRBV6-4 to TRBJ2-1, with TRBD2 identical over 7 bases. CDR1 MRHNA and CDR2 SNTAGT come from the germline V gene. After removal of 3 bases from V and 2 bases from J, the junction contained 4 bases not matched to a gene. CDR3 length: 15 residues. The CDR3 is CASSDSSGAYNEQFF. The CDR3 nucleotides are TGTGCCAGCAGTGATTCGAGCGGGGCCTACAATGAGCAGTTCTTC.

The CDR3 loop is CASSSAGARGDEQFF. CDR3 nucleotide sequence: TGTGCCAGCAGCTCCGCCGGGGCGCGGGGGGATGAGCAGTTCTTC. The chain has TRBV7-3 and TRBJ2-1; the match to TRBD2 covers 8 bases. The germline gives CDR1 SGHTA, CDR2 FQGTGA. The CDR3 spans 15 residues. V dropped 4 bases and J dropped 8; count of bases not matched to a gene: 10.

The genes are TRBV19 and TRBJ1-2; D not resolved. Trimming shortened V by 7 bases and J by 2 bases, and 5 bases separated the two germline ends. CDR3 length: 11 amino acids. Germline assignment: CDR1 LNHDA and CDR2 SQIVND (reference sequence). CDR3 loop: CASKRNYGYTF. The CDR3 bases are TGTGCCAGTAAACGGAACTATGGCTACACCTTC. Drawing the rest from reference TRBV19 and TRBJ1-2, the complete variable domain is DGGITQSPKYLFRKEGQNVTLSCEQNLNHDAMYWYRQDPGQGLRLIYYSQIVNDFQKGDIAEGYSVSREKKESFPLTVTSAQKNPTAFYLCASKRNYGYTFGSGTRLTVV.

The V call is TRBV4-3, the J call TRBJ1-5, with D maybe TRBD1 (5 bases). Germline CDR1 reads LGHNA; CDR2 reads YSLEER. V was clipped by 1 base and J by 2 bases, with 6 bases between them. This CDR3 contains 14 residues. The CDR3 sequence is CASSQVRGNQPQHF. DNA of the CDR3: TGCGCCAGCAGCCAAGTCAGGGGCAATCAGCCCCAGCATTTT.

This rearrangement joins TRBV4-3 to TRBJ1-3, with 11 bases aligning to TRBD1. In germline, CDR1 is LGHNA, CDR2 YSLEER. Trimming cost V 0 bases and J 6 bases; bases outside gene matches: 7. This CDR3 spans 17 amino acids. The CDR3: CASSQDRGTGGQNTIYF. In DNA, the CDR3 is TGCGCCAGCAGCCAAGATAGGGGGACAGGGGGGCAAAACACCATATATTTT.